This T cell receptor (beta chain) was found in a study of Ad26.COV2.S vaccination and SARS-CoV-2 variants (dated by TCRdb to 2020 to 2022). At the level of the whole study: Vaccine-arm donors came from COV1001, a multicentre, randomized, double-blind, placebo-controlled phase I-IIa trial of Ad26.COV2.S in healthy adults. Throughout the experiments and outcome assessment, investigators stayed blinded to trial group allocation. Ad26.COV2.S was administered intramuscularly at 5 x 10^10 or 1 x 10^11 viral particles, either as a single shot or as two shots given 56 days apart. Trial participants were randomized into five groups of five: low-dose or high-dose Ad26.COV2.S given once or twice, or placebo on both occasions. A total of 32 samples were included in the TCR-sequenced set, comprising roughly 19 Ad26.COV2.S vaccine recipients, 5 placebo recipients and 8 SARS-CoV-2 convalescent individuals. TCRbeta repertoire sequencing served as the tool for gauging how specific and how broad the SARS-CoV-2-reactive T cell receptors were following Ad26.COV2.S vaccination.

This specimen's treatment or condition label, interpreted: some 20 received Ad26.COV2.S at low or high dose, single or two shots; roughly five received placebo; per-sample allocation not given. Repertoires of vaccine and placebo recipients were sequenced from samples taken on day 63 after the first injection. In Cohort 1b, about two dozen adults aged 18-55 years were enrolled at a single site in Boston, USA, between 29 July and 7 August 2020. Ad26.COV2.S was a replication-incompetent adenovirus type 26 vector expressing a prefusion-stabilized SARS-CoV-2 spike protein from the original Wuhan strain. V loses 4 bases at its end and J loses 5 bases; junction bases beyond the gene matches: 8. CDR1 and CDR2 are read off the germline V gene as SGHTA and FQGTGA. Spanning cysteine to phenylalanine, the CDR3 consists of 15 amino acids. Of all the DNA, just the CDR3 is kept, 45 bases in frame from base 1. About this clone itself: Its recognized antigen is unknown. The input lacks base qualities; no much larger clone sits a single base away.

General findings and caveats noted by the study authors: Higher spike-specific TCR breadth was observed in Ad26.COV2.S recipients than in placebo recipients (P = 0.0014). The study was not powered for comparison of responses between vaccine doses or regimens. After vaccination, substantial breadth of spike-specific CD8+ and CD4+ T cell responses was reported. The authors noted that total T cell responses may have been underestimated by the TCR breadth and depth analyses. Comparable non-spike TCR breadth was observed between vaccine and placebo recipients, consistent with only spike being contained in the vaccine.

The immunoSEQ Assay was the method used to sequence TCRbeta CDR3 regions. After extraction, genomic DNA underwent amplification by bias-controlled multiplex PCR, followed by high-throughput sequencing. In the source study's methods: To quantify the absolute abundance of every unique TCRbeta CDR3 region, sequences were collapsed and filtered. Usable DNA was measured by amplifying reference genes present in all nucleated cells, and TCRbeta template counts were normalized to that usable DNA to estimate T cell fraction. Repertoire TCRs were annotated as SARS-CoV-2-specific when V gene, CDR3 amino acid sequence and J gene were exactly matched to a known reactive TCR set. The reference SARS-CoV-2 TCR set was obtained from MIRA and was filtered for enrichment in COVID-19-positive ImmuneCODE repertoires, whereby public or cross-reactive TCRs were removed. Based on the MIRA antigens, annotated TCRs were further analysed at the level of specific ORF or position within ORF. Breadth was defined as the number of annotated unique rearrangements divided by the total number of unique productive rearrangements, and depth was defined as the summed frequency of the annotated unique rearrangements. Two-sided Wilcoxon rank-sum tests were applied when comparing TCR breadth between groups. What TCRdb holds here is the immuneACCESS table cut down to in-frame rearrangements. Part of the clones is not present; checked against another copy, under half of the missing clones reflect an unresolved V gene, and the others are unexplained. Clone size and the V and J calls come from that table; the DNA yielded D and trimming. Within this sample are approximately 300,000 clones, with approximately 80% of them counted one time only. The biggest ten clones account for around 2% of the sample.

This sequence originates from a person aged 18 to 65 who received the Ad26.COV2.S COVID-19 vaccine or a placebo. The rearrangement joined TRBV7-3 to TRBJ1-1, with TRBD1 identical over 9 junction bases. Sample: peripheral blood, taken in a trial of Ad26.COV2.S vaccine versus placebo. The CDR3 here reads CASSSRTGAATEAFF. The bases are TGTGCCAGCAGCTCCCGGACAGGGGCGGCAACTGAAGCTTTCTTT.